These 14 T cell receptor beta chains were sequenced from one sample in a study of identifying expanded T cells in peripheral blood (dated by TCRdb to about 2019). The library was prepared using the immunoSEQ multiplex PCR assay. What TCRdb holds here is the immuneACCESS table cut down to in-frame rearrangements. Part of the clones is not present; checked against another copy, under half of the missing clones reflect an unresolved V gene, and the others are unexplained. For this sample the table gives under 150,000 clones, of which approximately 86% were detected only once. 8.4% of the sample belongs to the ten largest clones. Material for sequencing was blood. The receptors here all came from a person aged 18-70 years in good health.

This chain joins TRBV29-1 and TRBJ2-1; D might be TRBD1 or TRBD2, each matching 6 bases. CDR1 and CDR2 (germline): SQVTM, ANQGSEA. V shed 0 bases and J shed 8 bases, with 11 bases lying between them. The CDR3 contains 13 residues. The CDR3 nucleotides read TGCAGCGTTGAAGATAACAGGGAGGATGAGCAGTTCTTC. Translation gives CSVEDNREDEQFF.

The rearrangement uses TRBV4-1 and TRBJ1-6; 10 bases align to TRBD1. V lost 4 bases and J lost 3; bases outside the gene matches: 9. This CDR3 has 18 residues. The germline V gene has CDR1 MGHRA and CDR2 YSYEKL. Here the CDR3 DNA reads TGCGCCAGCAGCCTCCGGACAGGGGGAGAACTCTATAATTCACCCCTCCACTTT. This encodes CASSLRTGGELYNSPLHF.

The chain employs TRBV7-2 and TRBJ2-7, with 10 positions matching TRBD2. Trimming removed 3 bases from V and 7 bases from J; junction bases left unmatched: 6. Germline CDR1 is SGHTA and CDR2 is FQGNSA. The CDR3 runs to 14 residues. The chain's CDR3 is CASSFLAGASEQYF. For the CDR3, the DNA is TGTGCCAGCAGCTTCCTAGCGGGAGCATCAGAGCAGTACTTC.

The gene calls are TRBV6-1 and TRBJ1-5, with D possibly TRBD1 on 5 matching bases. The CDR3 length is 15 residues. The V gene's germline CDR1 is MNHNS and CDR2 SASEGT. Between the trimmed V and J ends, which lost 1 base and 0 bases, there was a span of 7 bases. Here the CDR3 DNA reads TGTGCCAGCAGTGAAGGGGACTATAGCAATCAGCCCCAGCATTTT. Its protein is CASSEGDYSNQPQHF.

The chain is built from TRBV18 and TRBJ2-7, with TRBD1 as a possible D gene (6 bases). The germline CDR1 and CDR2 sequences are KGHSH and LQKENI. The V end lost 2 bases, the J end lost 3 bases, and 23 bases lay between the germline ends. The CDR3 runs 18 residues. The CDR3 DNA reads TGTGCCAGCTCACCAAATTCACCTACAGGGTACGGAGTCTACGAGCAGTACTTC. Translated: CASSPNSPTGYGVYEQYF.

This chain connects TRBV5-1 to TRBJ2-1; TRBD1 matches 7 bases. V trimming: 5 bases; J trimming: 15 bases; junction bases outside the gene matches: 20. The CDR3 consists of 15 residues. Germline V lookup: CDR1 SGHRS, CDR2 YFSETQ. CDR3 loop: CASRSLDGDSPGGFF. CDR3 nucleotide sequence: TGCGCCAGCAGGTCCCTGGACGGTGATAGCCCAGGGGGGTTCTTC.

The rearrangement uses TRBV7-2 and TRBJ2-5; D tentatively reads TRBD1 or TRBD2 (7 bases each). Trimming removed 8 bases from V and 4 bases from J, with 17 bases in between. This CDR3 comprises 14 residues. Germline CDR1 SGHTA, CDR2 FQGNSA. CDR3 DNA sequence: TGTGCCAGCTGCGAAGCAGGGGGGGTAGAGACCCAGTACTTC. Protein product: CASCEAGGVETQYF.

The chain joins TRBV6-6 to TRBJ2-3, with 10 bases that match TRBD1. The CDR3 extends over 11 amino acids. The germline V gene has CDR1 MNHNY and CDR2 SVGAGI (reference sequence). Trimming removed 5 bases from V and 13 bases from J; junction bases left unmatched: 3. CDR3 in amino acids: CASSIGTGEYF. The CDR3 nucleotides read TGTGCCAGCAGTATTGGGACAGGGGAGTATTTT.

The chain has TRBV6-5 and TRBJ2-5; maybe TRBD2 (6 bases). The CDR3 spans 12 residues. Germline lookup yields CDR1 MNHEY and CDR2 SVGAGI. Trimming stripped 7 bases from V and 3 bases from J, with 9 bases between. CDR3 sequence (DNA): TGTGCCAGCACTGGAGGGAAAGAGACCCAGTACTTC. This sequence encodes CASTGGKETQYF.

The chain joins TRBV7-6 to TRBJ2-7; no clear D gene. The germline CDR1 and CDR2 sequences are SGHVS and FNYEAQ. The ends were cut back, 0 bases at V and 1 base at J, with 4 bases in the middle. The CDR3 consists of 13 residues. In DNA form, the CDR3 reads TGTGCCAGCAGCTTAGCTGGGTCCTACGAGCAGTACTTC. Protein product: CASSLAGSYEQYF.

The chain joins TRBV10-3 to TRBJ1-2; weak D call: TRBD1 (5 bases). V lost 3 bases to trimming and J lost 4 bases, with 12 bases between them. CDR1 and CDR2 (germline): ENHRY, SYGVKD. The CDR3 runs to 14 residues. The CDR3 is CAISDGKGSYGYTF. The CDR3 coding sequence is TGTGCCATCAGTGATGGGAAGGGGAGCTATGGCTACACCTTC.

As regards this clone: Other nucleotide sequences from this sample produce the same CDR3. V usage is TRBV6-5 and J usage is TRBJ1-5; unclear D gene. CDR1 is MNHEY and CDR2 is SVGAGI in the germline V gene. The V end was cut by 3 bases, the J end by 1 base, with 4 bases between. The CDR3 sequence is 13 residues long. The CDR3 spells CASSYDSNQPQHF. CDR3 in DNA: TGTGCCAGCAGTTATGACAGCAATCAGCCCCAGCATTTT.

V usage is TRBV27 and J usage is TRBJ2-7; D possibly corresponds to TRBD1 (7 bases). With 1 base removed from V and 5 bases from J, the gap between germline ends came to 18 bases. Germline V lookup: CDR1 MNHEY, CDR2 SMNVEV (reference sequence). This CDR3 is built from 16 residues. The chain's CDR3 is CASSLYGGTVLNEQYF. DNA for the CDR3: TGTGCCAGCAGTTTATATGGGGGGACAGTTTTGAACGAGCAGTACTTC.

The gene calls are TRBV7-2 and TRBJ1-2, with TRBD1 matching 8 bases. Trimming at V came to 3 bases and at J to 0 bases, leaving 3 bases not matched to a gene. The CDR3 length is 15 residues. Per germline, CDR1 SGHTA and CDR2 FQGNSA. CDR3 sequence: CASSFLTGANYGYTF. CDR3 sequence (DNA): TGTGCCAGCAGCTTTCTGACAGGGGCTAACTATGGCTACACCTTC.